The present T cell receptor beta chain was sequenced within a study of beta chain features in type 1 diabetes. Study outcomes and limitations: TCRB CDR3s from Type 1 diabetes patients were moderately but significantly shorter in all four CD4+ subsets.

CD4+ naive, central memory, regulatory and stem cell-like memory cells were sorted via CD45RO/CCR7/CD25/CD127/CD95/CD27. CDR1 is MNHEY, CDR2 SMNVEV, per germline (reference sequence). The CDR3 is 17 amino acids. V gave up 3 bases and J gave up 4 bases; unmatched junction bases: 13. Note on this clone: The antigen is undetermined.

Of the isolated RNA, all was reverse transcribed, and so the sequenced material was expressed TCRB transcripts. Sequenced by immunoSEQ multiplex PCR; TCRdb stores in-frame clones only, minus some. The data contain about 52,000 clones, around 40% of them singletons. Sequencing was done on a sample of Tregs from blood. The TCR comes from a man aged 25-40 years with type 1 diabetes. This chain connects TRBV27 to TRBJ1-1, with TRBD1 identical over 8 bases. This CDR3 reads CASSFSGTGEGGTEAFF. The CDR3 DNA is TGTGCCAGCAGTTTTTCCGGGACAGGCGAGGGGGGCACTGAAGCTTTCTTT.